This T cell receptor (beta chain) was sequenced in a study of cytomegalovirus exposure and HLA in healthy donors. The germline V gene encodes CDR1 MGHRA and CDR2 YSYEKL. The CDR3 consists of 15 residues. V lost 5 bases and J lost 3; bases outside the gene matches: 9. The PCR employed 60 Vbeta primers together with 13 Jbeta primers. Data came from immunoSEQ multiplex PCR; TCRdb stores just in-frame clones and leaves some out. The sample records around 78,000 clones, approximately 88% being singletons. Sequenced: PBMCs. The clonotype was recovered from a woman aged 50 to 60 in good health and CMV-seronegative. The J gene is TRBJ2-7, the V gene TRBV4-1, with TRBD2 identical over 8 bases. The CDR3 sequence: CASSSLLAAIYEQYF. CDR3 sequence (DNA): TGCGCCAGCAGCTCCCTACTAGCGGCTATCTACGAGCAGTACTTC.